This T cell receptor beta chain was sequenced during a study of blood T cell dynamics during melanoma immunotherapy. As for the study in general: Standard first-line treatment here was pembrolizumab or nivolumab plus ipilimumab in metastatic melanoma. Study conclusions and caveats: Disease-control patients' PBMC repertoires became either more clonal or more diverse at W3.

Time point specified: pre-treatment baseline. Patients had no prior systemic cancer treatment, immunosuppressants or other active cancers. A fixed DNA input of 300 to 350 ng was used per bulk PBMC sample. Some clones are missing from TCRdb's copy, which holds only in-frame ones; the method was immunoSEQ multiplex PCR. The profile shows approximately 12,000 clones, around 92% of them singletons. This CDR3 spans 15 amino acids. Looked up from germline, CDR1 is MNHNS and CDR2 is SASEGT. With V trimmed by 5 bases and J by 0 bases, 5 bases remained unmatched. On this clone itself: No antigen is known for it.

The source material was blood, sampled from a patient treated with checkpoint blockade. The chain carries TRBV6-1 and TRBJ2-7, with TRBD1 identical over 9 bases. The receptor was isolated from a human donor with melanoma. The CDR3: CASSRGQGLSYEQYF. CDR3 nucleotides: TGTGCCAGCAGTAGGGGACAGGGTCTCTCCTACGAGCAGTACTTC.